This record concerns one T cell receptor beta chain sequence. This record comes from a study of blood T cell repertoires in COVID-19. Across the study: The samples span acute and convalescent COVID-19 from the United States, Italy and Spain.

The data were produced by immunoSEQ multiplex PCR, yet TCRdb's version contains in-frame clones alone and is incomplete. This table holds about 240,000 clones, roughly 86% found once. This CDR3 comprises 17 residues. Germline CDR1 SGDLS, CDR2 YYNGEE. V trimming: 3 bases; J trimming: 0 bases; junction bases outside the gene matches: 4. This clonotype originated in a woman aged 40-49 years with acute COVID-19. This sequence joins TRBV9 and TRBJ2-2; 11 bases align to TRBD2. Sequencing was done on a sample of PBMCs or T cells enriched from blood (not recorded which). The CDR3 here is CASSEASGRSNTGELFF. CDR3 DNA: TGTGCCAGCAGCGAGGCTAGCGGGAGGTCGAACACCGGGGAGCTGTTTTTT.